This T cell receptor (beta chain) was sequenced for a study of long-term antiretroviral therapy in people with HIV. Study at large: It was about a decade before the 2015 immediate-ART recommendation that the earliest samples were taken. General observations from the study: Blood specimens, gathered between the mid-2000s and the late 2010s, were possibly obtained under older ART regimens. ART adherence, viral resistance and therapy changes were not recorded.

About this clone: The antigen is undetermined.

Sequencing used immunoSEQ v3.0 at survey level. This table comes from immunoSEQ multiplex PCR, and its TCRdb copy is limited to in-frame clones, with some not included. The sample has approximately 26,000 clones; approximately 85% are singletons. This CDR3 contains 15 residues. From germline, CDR1 is SGHTA and CDR2 FQGNSA. Trimming cost V 2 bases and J 5 bases, with 12 bases left between them. This clonotype was sampled from a man aged 50 to 60 with HIV. This chain links TRBV7-2 with TRBJ2-2; D may be TRBD2 (6 bases). Sequenced here: unsorted PBMCs, sampled 2.9 years after starting antiretroviral therapy. The CDR3 sequence is CASSLSWGRTGELFF. CDR3 bases: TGTGCCAGCAGCTTAAGCTGGGGGAGGACCGGGGAGCTGTTTTTT. The complete variable domain, with remaining parts taken from reference TRBV7-2 and TRBJ2-2, reads GAGVSQSPSNKVTEKGKDVELRCDPISGHTALYWYRQSLGQGLEFLIYFQGNSAPDKSGLPSDRFSAERTGGSVSTLTIQRTQQEDSAVYLCASSLSWGRTGELFFGEGSRLTVL.